This T cell receptor (beta chain) is from a study of T cell changes during pregnancy in multiple sclerosis. The CDR3 has 15 residues. V lost 4 bases, J lost 1 base, and 13 bases lay in between. The V gene's germline CDR1 is SGHVS and CDR2 FNYEAQ. Only in-frame clones appear in the TCRdb table, and some are missing; sequencing was by immunoSEQ multiplex PCR. The sample lists more than 35,000 clones, 85% to 95% occurring once. J is TRBJ1-1 and V is TRBV7-6; D is perhaps TRBD1 (5 bases). The sequenced sample was CD8+ T cells from peripheral blood mononuclear cells, obtained in the third trimester of pregnancy. This receptor was identified in a female donor with multiple sclerosis, enrolled in a pregnancy study. The CDR3 is CASSSTGLGNTEAFF. The CDR3 DNA reads TGTGCCAGCAGCTCCACGGGACTGGGGAACACTGAAGCTTTCTTT.